This T cell receptor (beta chain) was observed in a study of beta chain features in type 1 diabetes. At the level of the study: Examination of sorted cells across all samples involved about 99 million cells.

General study findings and limits: Individuals with type 1 diabetes displayed fewer insertions and more deletions at VDJ junctions. Naive, central memory and Treg TCRB repertoires seemed to resemble each other more closely in patients than they did in healthy donors. For Type 1 diabetes patients, all four CD4+ subsets carried TCRB CDR3s that were moderately but significantly shorter.

The CDR3 extends over 14 amino acids. Losses at the gene ends were 5 bases for V and 4 bases for J; bases not matched to a gene: 4. Germline V gene lookup returns CDR1 MDHEN and CDR2 SYDVKM. Every bit of the isolated RNA underwent reverse transcription, so sequencing read expressed TCRB transcripts. TCRdb's copy holds only in-frame clones and misses some; the assay was immunoSEQ multiplex PCR. The sample includes some 370,000 clones, over 9% of them seen just once. About this clone itself: Its cognate antigen is unknown.

A sort by CD45RO/CCR7/CD25/CD127/CD95/CD27 yielded CD4+ naive, central memory, regulatory and stem cell-like memory cells. The sample consisted of central memory CD4+ T cells from blood. The sequence was obtained from a man between 25 and 39 years old with type 1 diabetes. This chain joins TRBV28 and TRBJ2-5; TRBD1 matches 10 bases. The CDR3 region has the DNA TGTGCCAGCAGTCCCCGGGACAGGGGAGAGACCCAGTACTTC. Protein: CASSPRDRGETQYF.